The text below deals with one T cell receptor beta chain. Its antigen is currently unknown. An end of the junction does not agree with germline; a read error may underlie this. The CDR3 contains 13 residues. The germline CDR1 and CDR2 sequences are MNHEY and SVGAGI. TCRdb independently ran MiXCR on the reads; one entry per CDR3 protein. The table records around 740,000 distinct CDR3 sequences, 35% of them present only once. The sample is drawn from a study of T cell repertoires in cytomegalovirus infection. Notes on the study in general: Carriage of CMV together with the relevant HLA was identifiable through cumulative public TCR beta family frequency.

This TCR was sampled from a human donor in good health (CMV status not recorded). Some clones in this sample may be carry-over from other donors' samples. Sequencing input: PBMCs. The chain uses TRBV6-5 and TRBJ2-1; D unclear. The CDR3 DNA follows: TGTGCCAGAAGTTACGCTCGACACAATGAGCAGTTCTTC. It encodes CARSYARHNEQFF.